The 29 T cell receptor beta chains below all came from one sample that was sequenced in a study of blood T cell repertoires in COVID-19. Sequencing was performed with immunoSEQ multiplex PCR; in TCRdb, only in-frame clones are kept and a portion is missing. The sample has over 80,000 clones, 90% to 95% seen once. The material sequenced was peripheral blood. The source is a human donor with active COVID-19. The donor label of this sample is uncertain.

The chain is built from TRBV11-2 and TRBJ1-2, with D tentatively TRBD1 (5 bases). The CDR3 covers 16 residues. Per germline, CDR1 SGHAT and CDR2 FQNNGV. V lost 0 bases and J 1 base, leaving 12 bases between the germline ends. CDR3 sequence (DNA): TGTGCCAGCAGCTTAGAAAGTACGGGACTTAACTATGGCTACACCTTC. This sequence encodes CASSLESTGLNYGYTF.

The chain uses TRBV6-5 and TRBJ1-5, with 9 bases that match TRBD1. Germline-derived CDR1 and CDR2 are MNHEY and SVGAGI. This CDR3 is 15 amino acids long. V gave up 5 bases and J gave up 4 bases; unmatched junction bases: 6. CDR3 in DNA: TGTGCCAGCAGTCCCGCGACAGGGGGGAATCAGCCCCAGCATTTT. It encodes CASSPATGGNQPQHF.

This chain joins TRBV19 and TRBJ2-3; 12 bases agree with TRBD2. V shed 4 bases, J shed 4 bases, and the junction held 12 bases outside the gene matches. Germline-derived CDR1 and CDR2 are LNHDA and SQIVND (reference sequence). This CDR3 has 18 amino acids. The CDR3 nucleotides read TGTGCCAGTAGTAAACTAGCGGGGGGCCCATTAGGTTCAGATACGCAGTATTTT. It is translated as CASSKLAGGPLGSDTQYF.

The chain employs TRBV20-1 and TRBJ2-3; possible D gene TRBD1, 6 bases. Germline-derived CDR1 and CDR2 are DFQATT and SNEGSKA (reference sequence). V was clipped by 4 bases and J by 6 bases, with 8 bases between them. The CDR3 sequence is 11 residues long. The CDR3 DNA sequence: TGCAGTGCTAAAAGGGGGGATACGCAGTATTTT. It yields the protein CSAKRGDTQYF.

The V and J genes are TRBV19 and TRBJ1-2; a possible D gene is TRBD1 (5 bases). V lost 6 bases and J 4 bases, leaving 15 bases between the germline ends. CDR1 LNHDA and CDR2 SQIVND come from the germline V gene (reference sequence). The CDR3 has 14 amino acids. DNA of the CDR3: TGTGCCAGTAGCCTTGGGGGGGTCGGCTATGGCTACACCTTC. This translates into CASSLGGVGYGYTF.

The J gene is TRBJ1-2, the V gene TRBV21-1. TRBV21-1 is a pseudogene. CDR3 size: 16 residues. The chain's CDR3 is CASSPYGGDGLYGYTF. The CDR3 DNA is TGTGCCAGCAGCCCCTATGGGGGGGACGGCCTCTATGGCTACACCTTC.

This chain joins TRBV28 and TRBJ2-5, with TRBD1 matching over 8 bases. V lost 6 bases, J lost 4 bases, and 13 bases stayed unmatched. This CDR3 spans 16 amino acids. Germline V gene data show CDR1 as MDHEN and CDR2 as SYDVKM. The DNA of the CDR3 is TGTGCCAGCAGCCTCGACAGGGGATATCCGCGAGAGACCCAGTACTTC. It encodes CASSLDRGYPRETQYF.

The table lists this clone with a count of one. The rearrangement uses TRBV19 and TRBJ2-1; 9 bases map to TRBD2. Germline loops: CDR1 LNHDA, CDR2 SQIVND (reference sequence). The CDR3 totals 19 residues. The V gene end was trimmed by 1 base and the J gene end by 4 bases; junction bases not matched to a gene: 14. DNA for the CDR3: TGTGCCAGTAGTATAGGAGGGGGTAGCGGGGGCCTCCTTTACAATGAGCAGTTCTTC. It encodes CASSIGGGSGGLLYNEQFF.

The chain's CDR3 is CASSTHRGLGYTF. In DNA form, the CDR3 reads TGTGCCAGCAGCACCCACAGGGGGCTTGGCTACACCTTC. The gene calls are TRBV12-3 or TRBV12-4 and TRBJ1-2; 9 bases line up with TRBD1. The CDR3 runs to 13 residues. V lost 6 bases to trimming and J lost 7 bases; unmatched junction nucleotides: 6.

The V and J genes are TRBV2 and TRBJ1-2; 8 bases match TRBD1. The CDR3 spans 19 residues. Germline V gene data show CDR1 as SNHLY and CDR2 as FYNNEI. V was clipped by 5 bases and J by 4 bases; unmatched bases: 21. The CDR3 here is CASSNQWTGKATYGYGYTF. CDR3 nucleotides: TGTGCCAGCAGTAACCAGTGGACAGGGAAGGCAACCTACGGCTATGGCTACACCTTC. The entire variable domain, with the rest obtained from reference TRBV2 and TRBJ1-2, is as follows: EPEVTQTPSHQVTQMGQEVILRCVPISNHLYFYWYRQILGQKVEFLVSFYNNEISEKSEIFDDQFSVERPDGSNFTLKIRSTKLEDSAMYFCASSNQWTGKATYGYGYTFGSGTRLTVV.

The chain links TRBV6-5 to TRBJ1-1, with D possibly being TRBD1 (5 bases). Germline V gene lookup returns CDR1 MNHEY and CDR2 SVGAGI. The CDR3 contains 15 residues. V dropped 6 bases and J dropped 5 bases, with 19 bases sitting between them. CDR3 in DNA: TGTGCCAGCAGCACGGGGACGGGGGGACGGACTGAAGCTTTCTTT. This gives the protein CASSTGTGGRTEAFF.

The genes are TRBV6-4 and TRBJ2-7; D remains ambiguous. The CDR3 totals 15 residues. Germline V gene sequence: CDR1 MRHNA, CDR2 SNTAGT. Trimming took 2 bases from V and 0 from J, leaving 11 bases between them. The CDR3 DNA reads TGTGCCAGCAGTGACCTCGATGGCGGCTCCTACGAGCAGTACTTC. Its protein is CASSDLDGGSYEQYF.

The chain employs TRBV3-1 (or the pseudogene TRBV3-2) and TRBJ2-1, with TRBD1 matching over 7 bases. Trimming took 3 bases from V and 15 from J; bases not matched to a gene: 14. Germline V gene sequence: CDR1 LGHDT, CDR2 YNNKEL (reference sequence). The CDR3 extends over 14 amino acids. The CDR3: CASSQTDRVKVSFF. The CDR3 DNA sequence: TGTGCCAGCAGCCAGACCGACAGGGTTAAGGTGTCGTTCTTC.

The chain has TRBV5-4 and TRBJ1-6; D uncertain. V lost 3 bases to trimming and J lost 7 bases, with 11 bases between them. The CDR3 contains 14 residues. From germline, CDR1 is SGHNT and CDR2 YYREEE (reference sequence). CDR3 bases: TGTGCCAGCAGCTCCCGGGAGATCAATTCACCCCTCCACTTT. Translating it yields CASSSREINSPLHF.

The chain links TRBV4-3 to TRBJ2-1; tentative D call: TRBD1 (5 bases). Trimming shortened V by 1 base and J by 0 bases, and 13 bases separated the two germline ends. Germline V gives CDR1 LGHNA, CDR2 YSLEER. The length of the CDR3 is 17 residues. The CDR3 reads CASSQVDQGSSYNEQFF. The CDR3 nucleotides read TGCGCCAGCAGCCAAGTCGATCAGGGAAGCTCCTACAATGAGCAGTTCTTC.

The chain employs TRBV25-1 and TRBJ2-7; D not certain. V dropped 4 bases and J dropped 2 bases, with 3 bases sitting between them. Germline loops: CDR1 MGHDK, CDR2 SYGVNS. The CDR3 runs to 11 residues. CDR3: CASSATYEQYF. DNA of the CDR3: TGTGCCAGCAGTGCAACCTACGAGCAGTACTTC.

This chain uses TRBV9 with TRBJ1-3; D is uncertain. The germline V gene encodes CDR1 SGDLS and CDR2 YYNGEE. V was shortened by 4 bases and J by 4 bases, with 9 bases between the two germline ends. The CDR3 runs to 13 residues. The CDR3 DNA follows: TGTGCCAGCAGCTCAGGCACAGGAAACACCATATATTTT. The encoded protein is CASSSGTGNTIYF.

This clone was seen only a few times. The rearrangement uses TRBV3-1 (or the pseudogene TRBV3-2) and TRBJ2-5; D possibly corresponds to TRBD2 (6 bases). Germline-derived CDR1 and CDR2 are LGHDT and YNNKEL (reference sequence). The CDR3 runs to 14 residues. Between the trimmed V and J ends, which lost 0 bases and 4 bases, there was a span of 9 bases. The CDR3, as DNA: TGTGCCAGCAGCCAAGATCTAGCGACAGAGACCCAGTACTTC. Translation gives CASSQDLATETQYF.

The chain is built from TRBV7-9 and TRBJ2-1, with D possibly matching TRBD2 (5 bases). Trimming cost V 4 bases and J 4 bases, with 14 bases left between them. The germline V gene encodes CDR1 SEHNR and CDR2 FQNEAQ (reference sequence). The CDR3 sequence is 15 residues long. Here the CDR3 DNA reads TGTGCCAGCAGCTCCCCCAAGACTAATTACAATGAGCAGTTCTTC. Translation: CASSSPKTNYNEQFF.

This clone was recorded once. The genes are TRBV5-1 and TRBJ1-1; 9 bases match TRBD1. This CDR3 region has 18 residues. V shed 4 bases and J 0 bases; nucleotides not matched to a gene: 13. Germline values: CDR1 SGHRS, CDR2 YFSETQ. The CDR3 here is CASSPPWGQGGLNTEAFF. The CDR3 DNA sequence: TGCGCCAGCAGCCCCCCTTGGGGACAGGGAGGTTTGAACACTGAAGCTTTCTTT.

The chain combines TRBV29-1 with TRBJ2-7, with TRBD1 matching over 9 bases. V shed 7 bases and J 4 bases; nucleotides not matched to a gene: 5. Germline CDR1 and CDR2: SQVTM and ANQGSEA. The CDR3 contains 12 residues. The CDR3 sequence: CSAMTGGYEQYF. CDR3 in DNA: TGCAGCGCCATGACAGGGGGATACGAGCAGTACTTC.

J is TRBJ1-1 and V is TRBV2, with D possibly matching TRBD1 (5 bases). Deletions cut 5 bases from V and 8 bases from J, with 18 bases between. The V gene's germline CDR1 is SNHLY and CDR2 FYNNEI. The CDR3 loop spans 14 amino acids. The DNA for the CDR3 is TGTGCCAGCAGTCTACTAAGGGGACTACTAGAAGCTTTCTTT. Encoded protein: CASSLLRGLLEAFF.

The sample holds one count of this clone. The CDR3 DNA sequence: TGTGCCAGCAGCTTCCTCAGCACAGATACGCAGTATTTT. It is translated as CASSFLSTDTQYF. The chain has TRBV11-2 and TRBJ2-3; D not resolved. The CDR3 extends over 13 amino acids. V was cut by 3 bases and J by 0 bases, with 4 bases left in between. CDR1 and CDR2 (germline): SGHAT, FQNNGV.

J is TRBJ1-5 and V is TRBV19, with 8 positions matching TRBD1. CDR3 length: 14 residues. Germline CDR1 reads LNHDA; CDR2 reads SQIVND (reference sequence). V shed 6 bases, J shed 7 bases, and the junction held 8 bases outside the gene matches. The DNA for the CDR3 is TGTGCCAGTAGCGGACAGGGAGACCCCCAGCCCCAGCATTTT. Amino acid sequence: CASSGQGDPQPQHF.

CDR3 protein: CATSGGKTFGANTEAFF. CDR3 bases: TGTGCCACCAGTGGGGGCAAAACCTTTGGGGCGAACACTGAAGCTTTCTTT. This rearrangement joins TRBV24-1 to TRBJ1-1; TRBD1 is a possible D gene (5 bases). Germline CDR1 reads KGHDR; CDR2 reads SFDVKD. The CDR3 contains 17 residues. With 5 bases removed from V and 1 base from J, the gap between germline ends came to 19 bases.

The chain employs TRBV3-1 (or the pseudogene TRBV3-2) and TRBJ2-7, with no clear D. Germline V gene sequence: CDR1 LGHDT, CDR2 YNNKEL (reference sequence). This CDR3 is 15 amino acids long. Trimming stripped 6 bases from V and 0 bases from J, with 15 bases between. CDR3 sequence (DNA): TGTGCCAGCAGTCAAAGAAGCACTATCTCCTACGAGCAGTACTTC. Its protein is CASSQRSTISYEQYF.

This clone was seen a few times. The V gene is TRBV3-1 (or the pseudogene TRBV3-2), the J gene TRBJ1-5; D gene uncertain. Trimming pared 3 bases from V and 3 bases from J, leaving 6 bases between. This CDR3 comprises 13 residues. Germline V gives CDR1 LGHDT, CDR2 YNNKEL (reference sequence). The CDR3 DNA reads TGTGCCAGCAGCCAGGGAGCCAATCAGCCCCAGCATTTT. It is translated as CASSQGANQPQHF.

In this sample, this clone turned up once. The CDR3 nucleotides are TGTGCCAGCTCACCCCCGGGGACTAATGAAAAACTGTTTTTT. It specifies CASSPPGTNEKLFF. This chain joins TRBV18 and TRBJ1-4; D gene uncertain. The ends were cut back, 3 bases at V and 2 bases at J, with 7 bases in the middle. Germline CDR1 KGHSH, CDR2 LQKENI. The CDR3 runs 14 residues.

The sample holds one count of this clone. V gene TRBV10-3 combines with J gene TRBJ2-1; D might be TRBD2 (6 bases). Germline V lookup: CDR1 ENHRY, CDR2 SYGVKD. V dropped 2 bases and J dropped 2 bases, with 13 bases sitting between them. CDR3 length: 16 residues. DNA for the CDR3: TGTGCCATCAGTGAGGGTAGCGGACTCACCTACAATGAGCAGTTCTTC. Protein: CAISEGSGLTYNEQFF.